Listed below are T cell receptor beta chains from one sample, sequenced in a study of beta chain features in type 1 diabetes. Data came from immunoSEQ multiplex PCR; TCRdb stores just in-frame clones and leaves some out. The table includes some 300,000 clones, 7% to 9% detected once. The sample comprised central memory CD4+ T cells from blood. All receptors derive from a young woman in good health. The CDR3 runs from the conserved cysteine through the conserved F or W. The D gene is left open where the match is weak. Clone sizes are given selectively: once, few, many, or a class where the clone is expanded.

>many|TRBJ2-5|TRBD2|TRBV7-9
TGTGCCAGCAGCCACGGAGGGGCGGGGGGAGAGACCCAGTACTTC
CASSHGGAGGETQYF
>few|TRBJ2-2|TRBD2|TRBV11-1
TGTGCCAGCAGCCGGGGGGTGAACACCGGGGAGCTGTTTTTT
CASSRGVNTGELFF
>many|TRBJ2-7|TRBD1|TRBV18
TGTGCCAGCTCACCACAGGGGACAGGGCTCGACGAGCAGTACTTC
CASSPQGTGLDEQYF
>NA|TRBJ2-1|TRBD1|TRBV5-4
TGTGCCACCCGGGACAGCCGTCGGGGGCAGTTCTTC
CATRDSRRGQFF
>NA|TRBJ1-1|TRBD1|TRBV2
TGTGCCAGCTACGACAGGGCCAACACTGAAGCTTTCTTT
CASYDRANTEAFF
>few|TRBJ2-5|TRBD2|TRBV14
TGTGCCAGCAGCCAAGTACCGATGGGAGGGGATAGGACCCAGTACTTC
CASSQVPMGGDRTQYF
>few|TRBJ2-7|NA|TRBV4-2
TGTGCCAGCAGCCGAGGGGACGACGGCGAGCAGTACTTC
CASSRGDDGEQYF
>many|TRBJ1-1|NA|TRBV19
TGTGCCAGTTGTCGACGGGAGAACACTGAAGCTTTCTTT
CASCRRENTEAFF
>few|TRBJ1-2|NA|TRBV4-2
TGTGCCAGCAGCCAAGAGACAGCAGCTAACTATGGCTACACCTTC
CASSQETAANYGYTF
>few|TRBJ1-1|NA|TRBV7-6
TGTGCCAGCAGCTTCGGGGGAGGCACTGAAGCTTTCTTT
CASSFGGGTEAFF
>few|TRBJ2-2|TRBD2|TRBV4-2
TGTGCCAGCAGCCGGACTAGCGGGGGGAACACCGGGGAGCTGTTTTTT
CASSRTSGGNTGELFF
>many|TRBJ2-2|TRBD2|TRBV2
TGTGCCAGCAGGTGGAGACTAGCGGTAAACACCGGGGAGCTGTTTTTT
CASRWRLAVNTGELFF
>few|TRBJ2-2|NA|TRBV9
TGTGCCAGCAGCGTGACTAGGGTGGGGACCGGGGAGCTGTTTTTT
CASSVTRVGTGELFF
>NA|TRBJ2-2|TRBD1|TRBV25-1
TGTGCCAGCAGTCCTCCGGGACAGCACACCGGGGAGCTGTTTTTT
CASSPPGQHTGELFF
>NA|TRBJ2-5|NA|TRBV30
TGTGCCTGGAGTGCAGCGGGCCAAGAGACCCAGTACTTC
CAWSAAGQETQYF
>few|TRBJ1-4|NA|TRBV7-2
TGTGCCAGCAGCTTAGCCGGTTGGGATAATGAAAAACTGTTTTTT
CASSLAGWDNEKLFF
>NA|TRBJ2-5|TRBD1|TRBV11-2
TGTGCCAGCAGCAAAGACAGGGTTGAGACCCAGTACTTC
CASSKDRVETQYF
>few|TRBJ2-2|NA|TRBV15
TGTGCCACCAGCTCACGACAGTCTAACACCGGGGAGCTGTTTTTT
CATSSRQSNTGELFF
>few|TRBJ2-6|NA|TRBV4-3
TGCGCCAGCAGCCAAACGTGGGTTTTGGCCAACGTCCTGACTTTC
CASSQTWVLANVLTF
>NA|TRBJ1-2|NA|TRBV27
TGTGCCAGCAGTTTTTCGGGCCGGAGCTATGGCTACACCTTC
CASSFSGRSYGYTF
>NA|TRBJ2-1|NA|TRBV6-6
TGTGCCAGCAGTCTTGTTTTCAATGAGCAGTTCTTC
CASSLVFNEQFF
>NA|TRBJ2-2|NA|TRBV14
TGTGCCAGCAGCCTTGCAGGGGCGCCCACCGGGGAGCTGTTTTTT
CASSLAGAPTGELFF
>few|TRBJ2-3|TRBD1|TRBV5-4
TGTGCCAGCAGCCGGGACAGGGGAGATACGCAGTATTTT
CASSRDRGDTQYF
>few|TRBJ1-5|NA|TRBV9
TGTGCCAGCAGCGTAGGGGCGGGTATGGAGCCCCAGCATTTT
CASSVGAGMEPQHF
>few|TRBJ1-5|TRBD1|TRBV15
TGTGCCACCAGCGGACAGGGAAGCCAGCCCCAGCATTTT
CATSGQGSQPQHF
>NA|TRBJ2-5|NA|TRBV7-2
TGTGCCAGCAGCTCTTTATGGGAAGCCGTCGCGATTGAGACCCAGTACTTC
CASSSLWEAVAIETQYF
>many|TRBJ1-3|NA|TRBV21-1
TGTGCCAGCAGCAAAGCGGGGATTTGTGGAAACACCATATATTTT
CASSKAGICGNTIYF
>NA|TRBJ2-5|NA|TRBV29-1
TGCGGCGTTGAAGGGGGTAGCAGCCCATCGTACTTC
CGVEGGSSPSYF
>NA|TRBJ2-7|NA|TRBV18
TGTGCCAGCTCACCCGACAGGCTCTCCTACGAGCAGTACTTC
CASSPDRLSYEQYF
>few|TRBJ1-1|TRBD1|TRBV7-2
TGTGCCAGCAGGGTGGACAGGCGTGCTGAAGCTTTCTTT
CASRVDRRAEAFF
>NA|TRBJ2-1|NA|TRBV9
TGTGCCAGCAGCGTAGCCCCTTGGGATGAGCAGTTCTTC
CASSVAPWDEQFF
>few|TRBJ2-7|NA|TRBV5-4
TGTGCCAGCAGCCTGGGCGGCGGGGACTACGAGCAGTACTTC
CASSLGGGDYEQYF
>NA|TRBJ1-2|NA|TRBV7-9
TGTGCCAGCAGCCCGGACAGCACGTTGGGCTATGGCTACACCTTC
CASSPDSTLGYGYTF
>many|TRBJ1-5|NA|TRBV23-1
TGCGCCAGCAGTCAAGAGACAGCTCATTATAGCAATCAGCCCCAGCATTTT
CASSQETAHYSNQPQHF
>NA|TRBJ2-6|NA|TRBV27
TGTGCCAGCAGTCCCCTCTCTGGGGCCAACGTCCTGACTTTC
CASSPLSGANVLTF
>few|TRBJ2-1|TRBD2|TRBV6-4
TGTGCCACCGCAGATGGACTAGCCTCCTACAATGAGCAGTTCTTC
CATADGLASYNEQFF
>NA|TRBJ1-2|TRBD1|TRBV29-1
TGCAGCGTCGAGACAGGGGAGGAGGGCTACACCTTC
CSVETGEEGYTF